This is a list of T cell receptor beta chains from one sample in a study of CD8 T cells in ankylosing spondylitis. TCRdb re-called the 5' RACE reads with MiXCR, one entry per CDR3 protein. This table holds under 150,000 distinct CDR3 sequences, 7% to 10% found once. Sequencing was done on a sample of synovial fluid, either unsorted or a sorted T cell fraction (not recorded which). The receptors were sampled from a male donor with ankylosing spondylitis. Each CDR3 is given with its conserved first and last residue. A D gene is named only where the DNA matches it firmly. Clone size is given for some rows only: seen once, a few or many times, or a class if the clone is expanded.

v_call: TRBV15
clone_size: few
j_call: TRBJ2-5
d_call: NA
cdr3_nt: TGTGCCACCAGCAGAGATCTACAGGGTAGGAGGGAGACCCAGTACTTC
cdr3_aa: CATSRDLQGRRETQYF

v_call: TRBV20-1
clone_size: NA
j_call: TRBJ1-5
d_call: NA
cdr3_nt: TGCAGTGCTTCGTGGGGCGTCGGCAATCAGCCCCAGCATTTT
cdr3_aa: CSASWGVGNQPQHF

v_call: TRBV20-1
clone_size: few
j_call: TRBJ2-3
d_call: NA
cdr3_nt: TGCAGTGCTCCCCAGGCGGGGAGAGGCACAGATACGCAGTATTTT
cdr3_aa: CSAPQAGRGTDTQYF

v_call: TRBV27
clone_size: NA
j_call: TRBJ2-6
d_call: NA
cdr3_nt: TGTGCCAGCAGTTACCTAAGCTCTGGGGCCAACGTCCTGACTTTC
cdr3_aa: CASSYLSSGANVLTF

v_call: TRBV3-1
clone_size: few
j_call: TRBJ1-1
d_call: NA
cdr3_nt: TGTGCCAGCAGCCAAATTCAGATGGGGAGCACTGAAGCTTTCTTT
cdr3_aa: CASSQIQMGSTEAFF

v_call: TRBV5-4
clone_size: few
j_call: TRBJ1-1
d_call: NA
cdr3_nt: TGTGCCAGCAGCCCCGTTAATTCGAGGACTGAAGCTTTCTTT
cdr3_aa: CASSPVNSRTEAFF

v_call: TRBV12-3/TRBV12-4
clone_size: few
j_call: TRBJ1-1
d_call: NA
cdr3_nt: TGTGCCAGCAGTTTTACGGTGAACACTGAAGCTTTCTTT
cdr3_aa: CASSFTVNTEAFF

v_call: TRBV15
clone_size: many
j_call: TRBJ1-5
d_call: NA
cdr3_nt: TGTGCCACCAGCAGAGGCGGATATAGCAATCAGCCCCAGCATTTT
cdr3_aa: CATSRGGYSNQPQHF

v_call: TRBV6-1
clone_size: many
j_call: TRBJ1-2
d_call: TRBD1
cdr3_nt: TGTGCCAGCAGAAAATGGGGACAGGGGCGAACTAACTATGGCTACACCTTC
cdr3_aa: CASRKWGQGRTNYGYTF

v_call: TRBV7-3
clone_size: few
j_call: TRBJ2-6
d_call: NA
cdr3_nt: TGTGCCAGCAGTCCAACCTCTGGGGCCAACGTCCTGACTTTC
cdr3_aa: CASSPTSGANVLTF

v_call: TRBV6-4
clone_size: few
j_call: TRBJ2-3
d_call: NA
cdr3_nt: TGTGCCAGCAGTGACAAGAGCGGTAGCACAGATACGCAGTATTTT
cdr3_aa: CASSDKSGSTDTQYF

v_call: TRBV11-2
clone_size: few
j_call: TRBJ1-1
d_call: NA
cdr3_nt: TGTGCCAGCAGCTTTGGTCCGGTATCGGAAGCTTTCTTT
cdr3_aa: CASSFGPVSEAFF

v_call: TRBV27
clone_size: many
j_call: TRBJ2-5
d_call: TRBD1
cdr3_nt: TGTGCCAGCAGTTCTTCCCCTACAGGGGTAGGGCAAGAGACCCAGTACTTC
cdr3_aa: CASSSSPTGVGQETQYF

v_call: TRBV20-1
clone_size: many
j_call: TRBJ2-2
d_call: NA
cdr3_nt: TGCAGTGCTAGCTCCTCCGGGGGCACCGGGGAGCTGTTTTTT
cdr3_aa: CSASSSGGTGELFF

v_call: TRBV19
clone_size: NA
j_call: TRBJ2-1
d_call: TRBD1
cdr3_nt: TGTGCCAGTAGTGCGACAGGGGGGGATTCCTACAATGAGCAGTTCTTC
cdr3_aa: CASSATGGDSYNEQFF

v_call: TRBV4-2
clone_size: NA
j_call: TRBJ1-4
d_call: TRBD1
cdr3_nt: TGTGCCAGCAGCCAAGAAGAGGGGGCGGCTAATGAAAAACTGTTTTTT
cdr3_aa: CASSQEEGAANEKLFF

v_call: TRBV12-5
clone_size: few
j_call: TRBJ2-5
d_call: NA
cdr3_nt: TGTGCTAGTGGTTCAGAAAAACAAGAGACCCAGTACTTC
cdr3_aa: CASGSEKQETQYF

v_call: TRBV12-3/TRBV12-4
clone_size: many
j_call: TRBJ2-1
d_call: TRBD2
cdr3_nt: TGTGCCAGCAGACCTCGATCGGGGCTAGCGGGAGTCTCCTACAATGAGCAGTTCTTC
cdr3_aa: CASRPRSGLAGVSYNEQFF

v_call: TRBV10-3
clone_size: many
j_call: TRBJ2-2
d_call: TRBD2
cdr3_nt: TGTGCCATCCTATGGACTAGCGGTAACACCGGGGAGCTGTTTTTT
cdr3_aa: CAILWTSGNTGELFF

v_call: TRBV5-1
clone_size: many
j_call: TRBJ2-1
d_call: TRBD2
cdr3_nt: TGCGCCAGCAGCTTGTTCGGACTAGTTCTCTACAATGAGCAGTTCTTC
cdr3_aa: CASSLFGLVLYNEQFF

v_call: TRBV28
clone_size: many
j_call: TRBJ2-3
d_call: NA
cdr3_nt: TGTGCCAGCAGTTTAGGGGGGAGGCCAGATACGCAGTATTTT
cdr3_aa: CASSLGGRPDTQYF

v_call: TRBV7-3
clone_size: few
j_call: TRBJ1-1
d_call: NA
cdr3_nt: TGTGCCAGCAGCTTACAGGGGAGTACTGAAGCTTTCTTT
cdr3_aa: CASSLQGSTEAFF

v_call: TRBV7-2
clone_size: NA
j_call: TRBJ1-6
d_call: NA
cdr3_nt: TGTGCCAGCAGCGGACACTCCTATAATTCACCCCTCCACTTT
cdr3_aa: CASSGHSYNSPLHF

v_call: TRBV4-3
clone_size: few
j_call: TRBJ1-2
d_call: NA
cdr3_nt: TGCGCCAGCAGCCAAGACGGGCCCGGGATCTATGGCTACACCTTC
cdr3_aa: CASSQDGPGIYGYTF

v_call: TRBV4-3
clone_size: many
j_call: TRBJ2-2
d_call: NA
cdr3_nt: TGCGCCAGCAGCCAGACTCGCGGGACAGTCGTCACCGGGGAGCTGTTTTTT
cdr3_aa: CASSQTRGTVVTGELFF

v_call: TRBV5-1
clone_size: NA
j_call: TRBJ1-3
d_call: NA
cdr3_nt: TGCGCCAGCAGCTTGGAGGGCATCCCTGGAAACACCATATATTTT
cdr3_aa: CASSLEGIPGNTIYF

v_call: TRBV9
clone_size: NA
j_call: TRBJ1-1
d_call: NA
cdr3_nt: TGTGCCAGCAGGACTCCGGGTAGGGCTTTCTTT
cdr3_aa: CASRTPGRAFF

v_call: TRBV7-8
clone_size: many
j_call: TRBJ2-7
d_call: TRBD2
cdr3_nt: TGTGCCAGCAGCCGACGAATACTAGCGGGAGGATACGAGCAGTACTTC
cdr3_aa: CASSRRILAGGYEQYF

v_call: TRBV12-3/TRBV12-4
clone_size: many
j_call: TRBJ1-2
d_call: NA
cdr3_nt: TGTGCCAGCAGTTTACAGGACTATGGCTACACCTTC
cdr3_aa: CASSLQDYGYTF

v_call: TRBV5-1
clone_size: NA
j_call: TRBJ2-7
d_call: TRBD1
cdr3_nt: TGCGCCAGCAGCCGGGACAGGGGTTCCTACGAGCAGTACTTC
cdr3_aa: CASSRDRGSYEQYF

v_call: TRBV6-1
clone_size: medium-sized
j_call: TRBJ2-1
d_call: NA
cdr3_nt: TGTGCCAGCATGGGCACCTTATCCTACAATGAGCAGTTCTTC
cdr3_aa: CASMGTLSYNEQFF

v_call: TRBV20-1
clone_size: many
j_call: TRBJ1-5
d_call: NA
cdr3_nt: TGCAGTGCTGGACCCCGGGGGGATGGCAATCAGCCCCAGCATTTT
cdr3_aa: CSAGPRGDGNQPQHF

v_call: TRBV11-2
clone_size: NA
j_call: TRBJ1-1
d_call: NA
cdr3_nt: TGTGCCAGCAGTTCCGATTGGAACACTGAAGCTTTCTTT
cdr3_aa: CASSSDWNTEAFF

v_call: TRBV2
clone_size: NA
j_call: TRBJ2-2
d_call: NA
cdr3_nt: TGTGCCAGCGTACTCACAGTGTCGAACACCGGGGAGCTGTTTTTT
cdr3_aa: CASVLTVSNTGELFF

v_call: TRBV7-8
clone_size: many
j_call: TRBJ1-5
d_call: NA
cdr3_nt: TGTGCCAGCAGCCCCGTCCGGGGAGCCGATCAGCCCCAGCATTTT
cdr3_aa: CASSPVRGADQPQHF

v_call: TRBV6-1
clone_size: NA
j_call: TRBJ1-2
d_call: TRBD1
cdr3_nt: TGTGCCAGCAGAGACTTTACCGGGACAGGGGATGGCTACACCTTC
cdr3_aa: CASRDFTGTGDGYTF

v_call: TRBV4-2
clone_size: NA
j_call: TRBJ1-1
d_call: NA
cdr3_nt: TGTGCCAGCAGCCAAGATCGATTTGGTGGCATTAAAGCTTTCTTT
cdr3_aa: CASSQDRFGGIKAFF